This is a list of T cell receptor beta chains from one sample in a study of graft-versus-host responses after intestinal transplantation. Measured with immunoSEQ multiplex PCR; TCRdb has only the in-frame clones, and not every one. The table lists under 75,000 clones, 75% to 90% of them singletons. Material: ileum tissue, obtained more than 350 days after transplant. The receptors shown here come from a human patient who received an intestinal transplant, so some T cells may come from the graft donor. Each CDR3 is given with its conserved first and last residue. The D gene is left open where the match is weak. Only some rows state a clone size, as once, few, many or a class for expanded clones.

d_gene,abundance,j_gene,v_gene,CDR3aa,CDR3nt
NA,NA,TRBJ2-5,TRBV11-2,CASSLEPGLGETQYF,TGTGCCAGCAGCTTAGAACCGGGACTGGGAGAGACCCAGTACTTC
NA,NA,TRBJ2-3,TRBV2,CASSERVVRDGDTQYF,TGTGCCAGCAGTGAAAGGGTTGTCAGGGATGGAGATACGCAGTATTTT
NA,NA,TRBJ2-2,TRBV28,CASSPPLPNTGELFF,TGTGCCAGCAGCCCACCCCTCCCCAACACCGGGGAGCTGTTTTTT
TRBD1,NA,TRBJ1-1,TRBV4-1,CASSQPDRGEAFF,TGCGCCAGCAGCCAACCTGACAGGGGTGAAGCTTTCTTT
TRBD2,NA,TRBJ2-1,TRBV28,CASSLSPSGFSEQFF,TGTGCCAGCAGTTTATCCCCTAGCGGGTTTAGTGAGCAGTTCTTC
TRBD1,few,TRBJ1-2,TRBV6-1,CASTDRVYGYTF,TGTGCCAGCACGGACAGGGTCTATGGCTACACCTTC
NA,NA,TRBJ1-3,TRBV28,CASTPDGFSGNTIYF,TGTGCCAGCACCCCGGACGGATTCTCTGGAAACACCATATATTTT
NA,NA,TRBJ1-1,TRBV29-1,CSVDGTLDTEAFF,TGCAGCGTTGATGGTACACTGGACACTGAAGCTTTCTTT
TRBD1,NA,TRBJ2-6,TRBV25-1,CASSDRDRSSGANVLTF,TGTGCCAGCAGTGACCGGGACAGATCCTCTGGGGCCAACGTCCTGACTTTC
NA,NA,TRBJ2-3,TRBV13,CASSLGGDTDTQYF,TGTGCCAGCAGCTTAGGCGGGGACACAGATACGCAGTATTTT
NA,NA,TRBJ2-7,TRBV30,CAWSGGGEQYF,TGTGCCTGGAGTGGGGGTGGGGAGCAGTACTTC
NA,NA,TRBJ2-7,TRBV4-1,CASSQGFRGPALTEQYF,TGCGCCAGCAGCCAAGGATTCCGGGGACCAGCGCTAACCGAGCAGTACTTC
NA,NA,TRBJ1-1,TRBV2,CASQVAGVALRDKAFF,TGTGCCAGCCAGGTTGCTGGGGTGGCCCTCCGAGATAAAGCTTTCTTT
NA,few,TRBJ1-1,TRBV4-1,CASSQGGFAFF,TGCGCCAGCAGCCAAGGGGGTTTTGCTTTCTTT
NA,NA,TRBJ2-7,TRBV19,CASSIGTAGYEQYF,TGTGCCAGTAGTATTGGGACAGCGGGTTACGAGCAGTACTTC
TRBD2,NA,TRBJ2-1,TRBV7-9,CASRRTSGLPYNEQFF,TGTGCCAGCAGAAGGACTAGCGGGTTACCCTACAATGAGCAGTTCTTC
NA,NA,TRBJ2-4,TRBV9,CASSASTLAKNIQYF,TGTGCCAGCAGCGCGTCAACACTAGCCAAAAACATTCAGTACTTC
TRBD1,NA,TRBJ2-1,TRBV9,CASSEWDSSYNEQFF,TGTGCCAGCAGCGAGTGGGACAGCTCCTACAATGAGCAGTTCTTC
NA,NA,TRBJ2-7,TRBV18,CASSTGNWGYEQYF,TGTGCCAGCTCAACAGGAAACTGGGGTTACGAGCAGTACTTC
NA,few,TRBJ2-7,TRBV9,CASSPPDRAPYEQYF,TGTGCCAGCAGCCCCCCGGACAGAGCCCCCTACGAGCAGTACTTC
NA,once,TRBJ1-5,TRBV6-5,CASSFGSGLNQPQHF,TGTGCCAGCAGTTTCGGGTCCGGCCTCAATCAGCCCCAGCATTTT
NA,NA,TRBJ1-1,TRBV7-9,CASSSPAWNTEAFF,TGTGCCAGCAGCTCTCCCGCGTGGAACACTGAAGCTTTCTTT
NA,NA,TRBJ1-1,TRBV2,CASTLAGYDTEAFF,TGTGCCAGCACCCTGGCCGGGTACGACACTGAAGCTTTCTTT
NA,NA,TRBJ1-2,TRBV28,CASSLKGDGYTF,TGTGCCAGCAGTTTAAAAGGAGATGGCTACACCTTC
TRBD2,once,TRBJ2-3,TRBV9,CASSVASGASTDTQYF,TGTGCCAGCAGCGTAGCAAGCGGGGCGAGCACAGATACGCAGTATTTT
TRBD1,NA,TRBJ2-7,TRBV6-1,CASTSDRFSYEQYF,TGTGCCAGCACCTCGGACAGGTTCTCCTACGAGCAGTACTTC
NA,NA,TRBJ1-3,TRBV7-2,CASSLDTGTGNTIYF,TGTGCCAGCAGCTTAGACACAGGGACTGGAAACACCATATATTTT
TRBD1,NA,TRBJ2-3,TRBV6-6,CASSWTGWTDTQYF,TGTGCCAGCAGCTGGACAGGGTGGACAGATACGCAGTATTTT
NA,NA,TRBJ1-1,TRBV15,CATSREIHTEAFF,TGTGCCACCAGCAGAGAAATCCACACTGAAGCTTTCTTT
TRBD2,NA,TRBJ2-7,TRBV5-1,CASSRAPSGRKPAYEQYF,TGCGCCAGCAGCAGGGCGCCTAGCGGGAGAAAACCGGCCTACGAGCAGTACTTC
NA,NA,TRBJ2-1,TRBV5-6,CASSLLAGLVYNEQFF,TGTGCCAGCAGCTTGTTGGCGGGACTGGTATACAATGAGCAGTTCTTC
NA,NA,TRBJ2-7,TRBV4-1,CASSQVTQEGEQYF,TGCGCCAGCAGCCAAGTAACGCAGGAGGGCGAGCAGTACTTC
TRBD1,NA,TRBJ2-7,TRBV4-1,CASSFTGTAAYEQYF,TGCGCCAGCAGCTTCACCGGGACAGCAGCCTACGAGCAGTACTTC
TRBD2,NA,TRBJ2-7,TRBV2,CASSVVGGAYEQYF,TGTGCCAGCAGTGTGGTGGGGGGGGCCTACGAGCAGTACTTC
TRBD2,NA,TRBJ2-1,TRBV9,CASSVSGGAISEQFF,TGTGCCAGCAGCGTGAGCGGGGGGGCTATTAGTGAGCAGTTCTTC
NA,NA,TRBJ2-1,TRBV9,CASSAKSSSYNEQFF,TGTGCCAGCAGCGCCAAGTCGAGCTCCTACAATGAGCAGTTCTTC
TRBD2,NA,TRBJ2-7,TRBV4-1,CASSQADSGRVRDEQYF,TGCGCCAGCAGCCAAGCGGATAGCGGGAGGGTGAGAGACGAGCAGTACTTC
NA,NA,TRBJ1-5,TRBV28,CATREGWSNQPQHF,TGTGCCACCCGAGAGGGCTGGTCGAATCAGCCCCAGCATTTT
TRBD1,NA,TRBJ1-2,TRBV9,CASSVVDRGNGYTF,TGTGCCAGCAGCGTAGTGGACAGGGGGAATGGCTACACCTTC
NA,NA,TRBJ2-1,TRBV14,CASSQDLHREIRWSYNEQFF,TGTGCCAGCAGCCAAGATCTTCACAGGGAGATTAGATGGTCTTACAATGAGCAGTTCTTC
TRBD2,NA,TRBJ2-1,TRBV7-3,CASSLKGLHNEQFF,TGTGCCAGCAGCTTAAAGGGACTACATAATGAGCAGTTCTTC
NA,NA,TRBJ2-5,TRBV6-6,CASSFQGGETQYF,TGTGCCAGCAGTTTCCAGGGGGGAGAGACCCAGTACTTC
NA,NA,TRBJ1-2,TRBV5-5,CASSLAKTGGYTF,TGTGCCAGCAGCTTGGCCAAGACCGGCGGCTACACCTTC
NA,NA,TRBJ2-1,TRBV9,CASSVASSSYNEQFF,TGTGCCAGCAGCGTAGCCAGTAGCTCCTACAATGAGCAGTTCTTC
NA,NA,TRBJ2-7,TRBV2,CASSPGPLTYEQYF,TGTGCCAGCAGCCCGGGACCTCTCACCTACGAGCAGTACTTC
TRBD2,NA,TRBJ2-7,TRBV18,CASSPGVAGVAEQYF,TGTGCCAGCTCACCCGGAGTAGCGGGAGTCGCCGAGCAGTACTTC
NA,NA,TRBJ2-4,TRBV13,CASSLYESKNIQYF,TGTGCCAGCAGCTTATATGAGTCCAAAAACATTCAGTACTTC
NA,NA,TRBJ1-1,TRBV9,CASSVEGIGTEAFF,TGTGCCAGCAGCGTAGAGGGAATTGGAACTGAAGCTTTCTTT
TRBD1,NA,TRBJ1-6,TRBV18,CASSLTGQGNSPLHF,TGTGCCAGCTCTCTCACGGGACAGGGAAACTCACCCCTCCACTTT
TRBD2,NA,TRBJ2-2,TRBV5-3,CALARERGVTTGELFF,TGTGCCCTGGCCCGGGAGCGGGGAGTGACGACCGGGGAGCTGTTTTTT
NA,NA,TRBJ2-1,TRBV6-4,CASSDEGGGYNEQFF,TGTGCCAGCAGTGACGAGGGGGGGGGATACAATGAGCAGTTCTTC
NA,NA,TRBJ2-3,TRBV18,CASSPIGGGTDTQYF,TGTGCCAGCTCACCGATCGGGGGTGGCACAGATACGCAGTATTTT
NA,NA,TRBJ1-5,TRBV11-2,CASSLGPPQHF,TGTGCCAGCAGCTTGGGGCCGCCCCAGCATTTT
NA,NA,TRBJ2-5,TRBV27,CASSLSMETQYF,TGTGCCAGCAGTTTATCGATGGAGACCCAGTACTTC
NA,NA,TRBJ1-1,TRBV19,CASSVGQGSYNTEAFF,TGTGCCAGTAGTGTCGGTCAGGGGAGTTACAACACTGAAGCTTTCTTT
NA,NA,TRBJ2-1,TRBV5-4,CASSLAIRRSYNEQFF,TGTGCCAGCAGCTTGGCCATACGGCGGTCCTACAATGAGCAGTTCTTC
TRBD1,NA,TRBJ1-3,TRBV10-3,CAISGTGSFSGNTIYF,TGTGCCATCAGTGGGACAGGCTCCTTCTCTGGAAACACCATATATTTT
NA,NA,TRBJ1-6,TRBV10-2,CATNPTHNSPLHF,TGCGCCACTAACCCGACCCATAATTCACCCCTCCACTTT
NA,NA,TRBJ2-7,TRBV18,CASSPGAYYEQYF,TGTGCCAGCTCACCCGGGGCGTACTACGAGCAGTACTTC